This T cell receptor (beta chain) emerged from a study of cytomegalovirus exposure and HLA in healthy donors. Overall study results and limits: Sequencing likely produced, as an artifact, a cluster of highly shared sequence variants. CMV antigen specificity was confirmed in vitro for three CMV-associated chains. V- and J-gene trimming of TCR beta was linked (in a later analysis) to a missense DCLRE1C variant. Common viral pathogens (according to a later analysis) appeared linked to several of the most significant clusters.

V lost 1 base, J lost 5 bases, and 6 bases stayed unmatched. The CDR3 is made up of 15 amino acids. Germline values: CDR1 SEHNR, CDR2 FQNEAQ (reference sequence). This clone was seen only once. The antigen is undetermined. With 60 Vbeta and 13 Jbeta primers, the PCR was carried out. Produced via immunoSEQ multiplex PCR; TCRdb's table is partial and in-frame only. The sample lists approximately 110,000 clones, around three quarters occurring once. The clonotype comes from a man in his forties or fifties in good health and CMV-seronegative. Sequencing input: PBMCs. The V gene is TRBV7-9, the J gene TRBJ2-5, with 8 bases fitting TRBD2. The CDR3 DNA sequence: TGTGCCAGCAGCTTAGATGCGGGGGGCTGGGAGACCCAGTACTTC. It specifies CASSLDAGGWETQYF.